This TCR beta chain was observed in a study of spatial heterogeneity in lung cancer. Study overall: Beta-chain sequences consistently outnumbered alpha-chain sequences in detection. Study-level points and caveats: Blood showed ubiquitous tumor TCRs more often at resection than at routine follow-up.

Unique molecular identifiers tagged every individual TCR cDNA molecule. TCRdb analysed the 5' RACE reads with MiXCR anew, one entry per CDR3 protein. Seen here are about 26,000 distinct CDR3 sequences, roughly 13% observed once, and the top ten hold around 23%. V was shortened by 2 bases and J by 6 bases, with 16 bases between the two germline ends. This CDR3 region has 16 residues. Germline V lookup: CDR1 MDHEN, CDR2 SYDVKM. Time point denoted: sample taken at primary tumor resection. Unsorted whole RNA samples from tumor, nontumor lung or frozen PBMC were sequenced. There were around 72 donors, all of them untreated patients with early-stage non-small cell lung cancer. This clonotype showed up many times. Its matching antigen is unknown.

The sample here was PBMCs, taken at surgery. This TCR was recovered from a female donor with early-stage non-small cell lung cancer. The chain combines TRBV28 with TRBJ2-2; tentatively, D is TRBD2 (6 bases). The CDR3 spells CASSLPSGGRAGELFF. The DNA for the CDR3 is TGTGCCAGCAGTTTACCCTCCGGGGGAAGGGCCGGGGAGCTGTTTTTT. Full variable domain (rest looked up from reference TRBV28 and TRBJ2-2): DVKVTQSSRYLVKRTGEKVFLECVQDMDHENMFWYRQDPGLGLRLIYFSYDVKMKEKGDIPEGYSVSREKKERFSLILESASTNQTSMYLCASSLPSGGRAGELFFGEGSRLTVL.